This TCR beta chain was sequenced for a study of CD8+ T cells in alopecia areata. Study background: Treated patients' severity was scored by percentage of affected scalp area.

Treatment of the sample: oral pan-JAK inhibitor, 5-10 mg twice daily. As to this clone: Its cognate antigen is unknown.

cDNA serving as the sequencing template came from extracted, reverse transcribed RNA. Measured with immunoSEQ multiplex PCR; TCRdb has only the in-frame clones, and not every one. The data show some 200,000 clones, with about 50% seen just once and 1.6% held by the top ten. Study results and limitations: Lesional scalp, especially alopecia totalis/universalis, showed higher clonality than normal scalp. Mouse data revealed clearer TCR sharing than patient data did, a gap possibly tied to HLA. Sequencing of scalp samples also includes resident alphabeta T cells from normal skin.

Trimming left V 2 bases short and J 4 bases short, with 5 bases between. The CDR3 has 12 residues. The V gene's germline CDR1 is MGHDK and CDR2 SYGVNS. The gene calls are TRBV25-1 and TRBJ1-2; possible D gene TRBD1, 5 bases. This receptor was identified in a human donor with alopecia areata. Here the sequenced sample was CD4+ T cells sorted from blood, taken at week 4, from a patient treated with tofacitinib. The CDR3, as DNA: TGTGCCAGCAGTGAAGGGGGCTATGGCTACACCTTC. Its protein is CASSEGGYGYTF.